This T cell receptor (beta chain) was documented in a study of T cell responses to AZD1222 COVID-19 vaccine. Notes on the study in general: Every sample of the repertoires postdated the peak T cell response. A mostly white British donor set with more females was recruited, and clonal diversity was possibly underestimated.

On this clone itself: Antigen specificity is unknown.

CDR3 length: 14 residues. V lost 3 bases to trimming and J lost 5 bases, with 10 bases between them. CDR1 is SGHVS and CDR2 is FQNEAQ in the germline V gene. The protocol was immunoSEQ multiplex PCR, while the TCRdb copy is restricted to in-frame clones and leaves out a portion. Among more than 95,000 clones listed, 70% to 90% were seen once. J is TRBJ1-4 and V is TRBV7-8; perhaps TRBD1 as D (6 bases). The sequence derives from an adult in good health. Specimen: peripheral blood, collected on day 0 of AZD1222 vaccination. The CDR3 protein is CASSFDRRNEKLFF. The CDR3 DNA is TGTGCCAGCAGCTTTGACAGGCGCAATGAAAAACTGTTTTTT.